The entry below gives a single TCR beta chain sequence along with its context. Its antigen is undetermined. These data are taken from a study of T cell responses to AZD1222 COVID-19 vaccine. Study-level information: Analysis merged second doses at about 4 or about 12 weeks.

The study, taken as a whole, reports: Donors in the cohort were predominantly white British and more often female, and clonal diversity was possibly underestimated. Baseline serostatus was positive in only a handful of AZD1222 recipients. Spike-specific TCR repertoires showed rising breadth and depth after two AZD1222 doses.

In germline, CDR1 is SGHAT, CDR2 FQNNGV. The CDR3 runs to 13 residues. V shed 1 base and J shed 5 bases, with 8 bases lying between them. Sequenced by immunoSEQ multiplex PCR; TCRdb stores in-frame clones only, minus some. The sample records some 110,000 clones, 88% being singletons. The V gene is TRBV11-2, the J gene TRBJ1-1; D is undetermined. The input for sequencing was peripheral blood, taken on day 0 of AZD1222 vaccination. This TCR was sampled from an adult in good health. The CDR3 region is CASSLGLRTEAFF. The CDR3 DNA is TGTGCCAGCAGCTTAGGGTTGAGGACTGAAGCTTTCTTT.